What follows are 24 T cell receptor beta chains derived from one specimen sequenced in a study of brain T cells in children with intractable seizures. Time point: blood from clinic visit 5 months post-surgery; TSC patient then seizure free. TCRdb keeps only in-frame clones here, not all; method: immunoSEQ multiplex PCR. The sample consists of about 320,000 clones, over 90% of them appearing once. Sequencing was performed on peripheral blood, taken roughly 5 months after surgery. Every receptor here comes from a boy younger than two with tuberous sclerosis and intractable seizures.

The chain has TRBV19 and TRBJ1-5, with D maybe TRBD1 (6 bases). Germline loops: CDR1 LNHDA, CDR2 SQIVND (reference sequence). The ends were cut back, 7 bases at V and 4 bases at J, with 17 bases in the middle. The CDR3 totals 15 residues. CDR3 nucleotide sequence: TGTGCCAGTAATCCAGAGGACAGTCCAAATCAGCCCCAGCATTTT. Translation gives CASNPEDSPNQPQHF.

The chain combines TRBV28 with TRBJ2-7, with D unclear. This CDR3 contains 13 residues. The V end was cut by 2 bases, the J end by 7 bases, with 12 bases between. Germline CDR1 and CDR2: MDHEN and SYDVKM. CDR3 protein: CASSLEYPREQYF. The CDR3 nucleotides read TGTGCCAGCAGTTTAGAATACCCGAGGGAGCAGTACTTC.

This rearrangement joins TRBV2 to TRBJ1-2; maybe TRBD1 (6 bases). CDR3 length equals 15 residues. Germline values: CDR1 SNHLY, CDR2 FYNNEI. V lost 8 bases to trimming and J lost 7 bases, with 23 bases between them. The CDR3 loop reads CASVPEPGQLGGYTF. Here the CDR3 DNA reads TGTGCCAGCGTACCGGAACCGGGACAATTGGGTGGCTACACCTTC.

The chain is built from TRBV3-1 (or the pseudogene TRBV3-2) and TRBJ2-7; 13 bases map to TRBD2. CDR3 length: 19 residues. CDR1 is LGHDT and CDR2 is YNNKEL in the germline V gene (reference sequence). J was trimmed by 2 bases and V by 0 bases; bases with no gene match: 10. The CDR3 region is CASSQDPPTSGGSPYEQYF. The CDR3 region has the DNA TGTGCCAGCAGCCAAGATCCGCCGACTAGCGGGGGGTCCCCCTACGAGCAGTACTTC.

This clone has a single count. V is TRBV5-4 and J is TRBJ2-5; 7 bases are a match to TRBD2. J was trimmed by 5 bases and V by 0 bases; bases with no gene match: 7. CDR3 length: 15 residues. Germline V gene data show CDR1 as SGHNT and CDR2 as YYREEE (reference sequence). CDR3 region: CASSLERGLRETQYF. CDR3 nucleotides: TGTGCCAGCAGCTTGGAGCGGGGTCTAAGGGAGACCCAGTACTTC.

This clone was recorded only once. The chain recombines TRBV5-4 with TRBJ2-1, with TRBD2 matching over 10 bases. The CDR3 length is 14 residues. CDR1 SGHNT and CDR2 YYREEE come from the germline V gene (reference sequence). With 2 bases clipped from V and 9 bases from J, the junction kept 5 bases outside the gene matches. CDR3 loop: CASSFASGGAEQFF. The CDR3 DNA is TGTGCCAGCAGCTTCGCAAGCGGGGGGGCTGAGCAGTTCTTC.

This chain joins TRBV7-2 and TRBJ2-2; the match to TRBD2 covers 7 bases. This CDR3 contains 12 residues. V lost 5 bases to trimming and J lost 8 bases; unmatched junction nucleotides: 2. Germline V CDR1 and CDR2: SGHTA, FQGNSA. The CDR3: CASSPREGELFF. CDR3 bases: TGTGCCAGCAGCCCGCGGGAGGGGGAGCTGTTTTTT.

The chain recombines TRBV6-2 or TRBV6-3 with TRBJ1-5; TRBD1 matches at 7 bases. Germline-derived CDR1 and CDR2 are MNHEY and SVGEGT. The CDR3 contains 15 residues. With 2 bases clipped from V and 6 bases from J, the junction kept 7 bases outside the gene matches. The chain's CDR3 is CASSYSQGVVQPQHF. DNA of the CDR3: TGTGCCAGCAGTTACAGCCAGGGGGTAGTTCAGCCCCAGCATTTT.

The chain recombines TRBV5-4 with TRBJ2-1; no firm D call. The V end was cut by 2 bases, the J end by 9 bases, with 6 bases between. This CDR3 has 11 amino acids. The V gene's germline CDR1 is SGHNT and CDR2 YYREEE (reference sequence). CDR3 loop: CASSFDGEQFF. The CDR3, as DNA: TGTGCCAGCAGCTTTGACGGTGAGCAGTTCTTC.

The chain couples TRBV19 to TRBJ1-5; D call uncertain. Germline V gives CDR1 LNHDA, CDR2 SQIVND (reference sequence). Trimming removed 3 bases at V and 2 bases at J, with 17 bases between. The CDR3 loop spans 17 amino acids. CDR3 in DNA: TGTGCCAGTAGTATGGTCCAGGCGGGCAATGGCAATCAGCCCCAGCATTTT. This gives the protein CASSMVQAGNGNQPQHF.

V and J are TRBV7-9 and TRBJ1-3; D is perhaps TRBD1 (6 bases). V was cut by 5 bases and J by 1 base, with 18 bases left in between. Germline loops: CDR1 SEHNR, CDR2 FQNEAQ (reference sequence). The CDR3 is 17 amino acids. This CDR3 is CASSPGAQGMSGNTIYF. Here the CDR3 DNA reads TGTGCCAGCAGCCCAGGGGCCCAGGGGATGTCTGGAAACACCATATATTTT. Based on the CDR3 plus reference TRBV7-9 and TRBJ1-3, the full variable domain is DTGVSQNPRHKITKRGQNVTFRCDPISEHNRLYWYRQTLGQGPEFLTYFQNEAQLEKSRLLSDRFSAERPKGSFSTLEIQRTEQGDSAMYLCASSPGAQGMSGNTIYFGEGSWLTVV.

V is TRBV3-1 (or the pseudogene TRBV3-2) and J is TRBJ2-7, with D perhaps TRBD2 (6 bases). V was trimmed by 1 base and J by 0 bases, leaving 13 bases between them. Germline CDR1 is LGHDT and CDR2 is YNNKEL (reference sequence). The CDR3 totals 16 residues. The CDR3 region is CASSQGSSVSSYEQYF. CDR3 sequence (DNA): TGTGCCAGCAGCCAAGGGTCTAGCGTCAGCTCCTACGAGCAGTACTTC.

The rearrangement joins TRBV5-6 to TRBJ2-7; no clear D. Germline CDR1 reads SGHDT; CDR2 reads YYEEEE. This CDR3 spans 13 amino acids. Trimming shortened V by 0 bases and J by 4 bases, and 8 bases separated the two germline ends. The DNA for the CDR3 is TGTGCCAGCAGCTTGGGACACCGATACGAGCAGTACTTC. Its protein is CASSLGHRYEQYF.

The rearrangement joins TRBV19 to TRBJ1-1, with 7 bases fitting TRBD1. Per germline, CDR1 LNHDA and CDR2 SQIVND (reference sequence). The CDR3 extends over 13 amino acids. V shed 6 bases and J 2 bases; nucleotides not matched to a gene: 3. CDR3 loop: CASRGQINTEAFF. The DNA of the CDR3 is TGTGCCAGTAGGGGACAGATAAACACTGAAGCTTTCTTT.

The chain combines TRBV5-6 with TRBJ1-4, with D unclear. CDR1 SGHDT and CDR2 YYEEEE come from the germline V gene. V dropped 0 bases and J dropped 6 bases, with 3 bases sitting between them. The CDR3 runs 12 residues. In nucleotides, the CDR3 is TGTGCCAGCAGCTTGGAGGATGAAAAACTGTTTTTT. It is translated as CASSLEDEKLFF.

In nucleotides, the CDR3 is TGTGCCAGCAGCAGCGGACAGGGAGTGGGTGAAAAACTGTTTTTT. It yields the protein CASSSGQGVGEKLFF. The rearrangement links TRBV5-5 to TRBJ1-4, with 8 bases aligning to TRBD1. Per the germline V gene, CDR1 is SGHKS and CDR2 is YYEKEE (reference sequence). The CDR3 spans 15 residues. Trimming cost V 4 bases and J 7 bases; bases outside gene matches: 9.

V gene TRBV11-2 combines with J gene TRBJ2-7, with no clear D. V was trimmed by 1 base and J by 0 bases, leaving 13 bases between them. The CDR3 has 16 amino acids. CDR1 and CDR2 from the germline V gene are SGHAT and FQNNGV. CDR3 residues: CASSLVGYSPSYEQYF. CDR3 DNA sequence: TGTGCCAGCAGCTTAGTCGGCTACTCCCCCTCCTACGAGCAGTACTTC.

J is TRBJ1-1 and V is TRBV15; the D is unclear. Germline V gene data show CDR1 as LNHNV and CDR2 as YYDKDF (reference sequence). The CDR3 extends over 14 amino acids. Trimming took off 5 bases at V and 2 bases at J, with 12 bases between the two ends. CDR3: CATSSSVVNTEAFF. For the CDR3, the DNA is TGTGCCACCAGCTCCTCGGTGGTAAACACTGAAGCTTTCTTT.

The chain combines TRBV5-4 with TRBJ1-1, with unresolved D. CDR3 length equals 15 residues. Between the trimmed V and J ends, which lost 4 bases and 0 bases, there was a span of 13 bases. The V gene's germline CDR1 is SGHNT and CDR2 YYREEE (reference sequence). CDR3 protein: CASSRSGVMNTEAFF. Here the CDR3 DNA reads TGTGCCAGCAGCCGGTCCGGGGTAATGAACACTGAAGCTTTCTTT.

The chain carries TRBV7-9 and TRBJ1-4, with 9 positions matching TRBD1. The CDR3 length is 15 residues. V lost 0 bases to trimming and J lost 6 bases; unmatched junction nucleotides: 2. Germline V lookup: CDR1 SEHNR, CDR2 FQNEAQ (reference sequence). In nucleotides, the CDR3 is TGTGCCAGCAGCTTAGCGACAGGGGGTGATGAAAAACTGTTTTTT. Translating gives CASSLATGGDEKLFF.

This chain uses TRBV6-5 with TRBJ1-3, with D unclear. Germline loops: CDR1 MNHEY, CDR2 SVGAGI. This CDR3 comprises 15 residues. The ends were cut back, 7 bases at V and 0 bases at J, with 13 bases in the middle. CDR3 DNA: TGTGCCAGCACCAAGTCCCTCAGCTCTGGAAACACCATATATTTT. Encoded protein: CASTKSLSSGNTIYF.

V usage is TRBV6-5 and J usage is TRBJ2-2; 9 bases align to TRBD1. The CDR3 sequence is 15 residues long. After removal of 6 bases from V and 4 bases from J, the junction contained 6 bases not matched to a gene. The germline V gene has CDR1 MNHEY and CDR2 SVGAGI. CDR3 sequence (DNA): TGTGCCAGCAGCCCCGGGACAGGGTTCACCGGGGAGCTGTTTTTT. Translation gives CASSPGTGFTGELFF.

The V gene is TRBV29-1, the J gene TRBJ2-3; tentatively, D is TRBD1 (6 bases). CDR3 size: 14 residues. Trimming removed 6 bases at V and 0 bases at J, with 13 bases between. CDR1 is SQVTM, CDR2 ANQGSEA, per germline. CDR3 DNA: TGCAGCGTAAAACAGGGAATTAGCACAGATACGCAGTATTTT. Translating gives CSVKQGISTDTQYF.

V usage is TRBV6-1 and J usage is TRBJ1-6; 10 nucleotides line up with TRBD1. V was pared by 2 bases and J by 10 bases, with 8 bases of the junction left unmatched. The germline CDR1 and CDR2 sequences are MNHNS and SASEGT. The CDR3 totals 16 residues. This chain's CDR3 is CASSEHMTGGWSPLHF. CDR3 nucleotide sequence: TGTGCCAGCAGTGAACACATGACAGGGGGCTGGTCACCCCTCCACTTT.